The present T cell receptor beta chain was sequenced within a study of cytomegalovirus exposure and HLA in healthy donors. Across the whole study: The roughly 130 validation repertoires used the same platform as the roughly 700 first-cohort repertoires (as reported by a later analysis). Broader study findings: It was confirmed in vitro that a few of the CMV-associated chains were specific for CMV antigens.

The donors were members of the validation cohort comprising approximately 110 subjects, separate from the roughly 650-subject first cohort. Using immunoSEQ multiplex PCR, the repertoire was profiled, and TCRdb retains in-frame clones only, with some absent. The sample lists about 79,000 clones, approximately 93% occurring once. As regards this clone: Its matching antigen is unknown.

The CDR3 is made up of 15 amino acids. With V trimmed by 4 bases and J by 8 bases, 11 bases remained unmatched. Germline CDR1 reads SGHKS; CDR2 reads YYEKEE (reference sequence). The specimen was PBMCs. This clonotype was obtained from a woman aged 25 to 39 in good health and CMV-seronegative. J is TRBJ1-2 and V is TRBV5-5; 10 bases align to TRBD1. The CDR3 region has the DNA TGTGCCAGCAGCCCCCTCGACCGGGACAGGGGCGGCTACACCTTC. It is translated as CASSPLDRDRGGYTF.